Following are 14 T cell receptor beta chains from one sample sequenced in a study of human T cells and chemical hapten exposure. In TCRdb, the RACE reads were re-called with MiXCR into one record per CDR3 protein. The data contain about 77,000 distinct CDR3 sequences, about 8.6% of them singletons. Time point meaning: healthy volunteer bleed at 6 weeks. The authors' total RNA extraction used unfractionated whole blood. The specimen was whole blood. The receptors were sampled from a female donor in good health. Some clones in this sample may be carry-over from other donors' samples.

The gene calls are TRBV7-9 and TRBJ2-3, with TRBD1 matching over 12 bases. The germline V gene encodes CDR1 SEHNR and CDR2 FQNEAQ (reference sequence). CDR3 length equals 15 residues. V shed 5 bases and J 5 bases; nucleotides not matched to a gene: 5. The CDR3, as DNA: TGTGCCAGCAGCACGGGACAGGGGGCCGGAGATACGCAGTATTTT. Protein: CASSTGQGAGDTQYF.

This clonotype has a count of ten or more. The V call is TRBV20-1, the J call TRBJ2-3; unclear D gene. Trimming took 4 bases from V and 3 from J, leaving 8 bases between them. This CDR3 has 12 amino acids. Per germline, CDR1 DFQATT and CDR2 SNEGSKA (reference sequence). The CDR3 sequence: CSATDATDTQYF. The CDR3 nucleotides are TGCAGTGCTACGGACGCTACAGATACGCAGTATTTT.

The chain joins TRBV6-5 to TRBJ1-4; 10 nucleotides match TRBD1. V was pared by 6 bases and J by 1 base, with 5 bases of the junction left unmatched. This CDR3 has 16 residues. CDR1 MNHEY and CDR2 SVGAGI come from the germline V gene. CDR3 amino acids: CASSLRDRGTNEKLFF. In DNA, the CDR3 is TGTGCCAGCAGCCTCAGGGACAGGGGAACTAATGAAAAACTGTTTTTT.

In its sample, this clonotype was seen many times. This chain's CDR3 is CASSLGLLRRGANVLTF. For the CDR3, the DNA is TGTGCCAGCAGCTTAGGACTTTTAAGAAGAGGGGCCAACGTCCTGACTTTC. The chain joins TRBV7-2 to TRBJ2-6; D is unclear. V lost 1 base and J 4 bases, leaving 14 bases between the germline ends. CDR1 and CDR2 from the germline V gene are SGHTA and FQGNSA. The CDR3 is 17 amino acids.

This clonotype has at least ten counts. The V call is TRBV10-3, the J call TRBJ2-7, with D perhaps matching TRBD2 (7 bases). Germline lookup yields CDR1 ENHRY and CDR2 SYGVKD. The V and J ends lost 6 bases and 2 bases respectively, with 14 bases between them. The CDR3 sequence is 14 residues long. The CDR3: CAIRATGGTYEQYF. The CDR3 bases are TGTGCCATCAGGGCTACGGGGGGCACCTACGAGCAGTACTTC.

This clonotype was seen ten or more times. The J gene is TRBJ1-1, the V gene TRBV5-1; D may be TRBD1 (6 bases). Germline CDR1 and CDR2: SGHRS and YFSETQ. This CDR3 is 16 amino acids long. Trimming shortened V by 2 bases and J by 5 bases, and 19 bases separated the two germline ends. The DNA of the CDR3 is TGCGCCAGCAGCTTCTCGCCAGGGGAGGGAAATACTGAAGCTTTCTTT. The encoded protein is CASSFSPGEGNTEAFF.

The genes are TRBV6-5 and TRBJ2-3; tentative D call: TRBD2 (5 bases). The V end lost 6 bases, the J end lost 6 bases, and 16 bases lay between the germline ends. CDR3 length: 14 amino acids. Germline CDR1 and CDR2: MNHEY and SVGAGI. Written as DNA, the CDR3 is TGTGCCAGCAGCAAATCAGGACGGGATGATACGCAGTATTTT. Translation gives CASSKSGRDDTQYF.

This clonotype was detected many times. This chain connects TRBV29-1 to TRBJ2-7; D is unresolved. Between the trimmed V and J ends, which lost 4 bases and 6 bases, there was a span of 16 bases. Germline V CDR1 and CDR2: SQVTM, ANQGSEA. There are 13 residues in the CDR3. Written as DNA, the CDR3 is TGCAGCGTTGGTAGAGCAAAACGGTCCGAGCAGTACTTC. Encoded protein: CSVGRAKRSEQYF.

This clonotype appeared many times. The chain employs TRBV28 and TRBJ1-1; D may be TRBD1 (6 bases). V lost 2 bases and J lost 0, with 13 bases in between. The germline V gene encodes CDR1 MDHEN and CDR2 SYDVKM. The CDR3 is 16 residues long. CDR3 protein: CASSLILTGLNTEAFF. CDR3 nucleotide sequence: TGTGCCAGCAGTTTAATTCTAACAGGGTTGAACACTGAAGCTTTCTTT. Full variable domain (missing parts from reference TRBV28 and TRBJ1-1): DVKVTQSSRYLVKRTGEKVFLECVQDMDHENMFWYRQDPGLGLRLIYFSYDVKMKEKGDIPEGYSVSREKKERFSLILESASTNQTSMYLCASSLILTGLNTEAFFGQGTRLTVV.

This clonotype turned up a few times. The chain carries TRBV7-9 and TRBJ1-5; possibly TRBD1 for D (6 bases). The CDR3 loop spans 15 amino acids. In germline, CDR1 is SEHNR, CDR2 FQNEAQ (reference sequence). The germline V and J ends were trimmed by 5 bases and 3 bases, with 14 bases remaining between them. The CDR3 sequence is CASSPTGSLNQPQHF. As DNA, the CDR3 is TGTGCCAGCAGCCCGACAGGATCCCTCAATCAGCCCCAGCATTTT.

In its sample, this clonotype was seen a few times. The chain links TRBV6-6 to TRBJ2-7; the D is unclear. Germline V lookup: CDR1 MNHNY, CDR2 SVGAGI (reference sequence). The CDR3 is made up of 12 amino acids. V lost 4 bases to trimming and J lost 5 bases, with 9 bases between them. In DNA, the CDR3 is TGTGCCAGCAGTTTAATATATAACGAGCAGTACTTC. Its protein is CASSLIYNEQYF.

The CDR3 DNA reads TGTGCCAGCAGCAAATGGGAGGCCTCGCCCCCAGGGACCCAGTACTTC. Protein sequence: CASSKWEASPPGTQYF. The V gene is TRBV21-1, the J gene TRBJ2-5; TRBD1, as called in the table, went unchecked against the DNA. TRBV21-1 is recorded as a pseudogene. The CDR3 totals 16 residues.

This clonotype was found many times. V is TRBV2 and J is TRBJ2-3, with D unclear. The CDR3 is made up of 12 amino acids. The germline V and J ends were trimmed by 6 bases and 2 bases, with 6 bases remaining between them. Germline values: CDR1 SNHLY, CDR2 FYNNEI. This CDR3 reads CASSEYTDTQYF. The CDR3 nucleotides read TGTGCCAGCAGCGAATACACAGATACGCAGTATTTT. Using reference TRBV2 and TRBJ2-3 for the parts outside the CDR3, the full variable domain is EPEVTQTPSHQVTQMGQEVILRCVPISNHLYFYWYRQILGQKVEFLVSFYNNEISEKSEIFDDQFSVERPDGSNFTLKIRSTKLEDSAMYFCASSEYTDTQYFGPGTRLTVL.

This clonotype came up a few times. V and J are TRBV2 and TRBJ1-5; tentatively, D is TRBD1 (6 bases). CDR1 is SNHLY, CDR2 FYNNEI, per germline. Trimming pared 6 bases from V and 4 bases from J, leaving 13 bases between. The CDR3 spans 14 residues. CDR3 protein: CASRDYRENQPQHF. In DNA form, the CDR3 reads TGTGCCAGCAGAGACTACAGGGAAAATCAGCCCCAGCATTTT.